What follows are 9 T cell receptor beta chains derived from one specimen sequenced in a study of blood T cell repertoires in COVID-19. Using immunoSEQ multiplex PCR, the repertoire was profiled, and TCRdb retains in-frame clones only, with some absent. Here the sample spans fewer than 250,000 clones, about 83% being singletons. Specimen: peripheral blood. The receptors stem from a woman aged 40 to 50 with active or convalescent COVID-19.

This clone has a handful of counts. The chain combines TRBV3-1 (or the pseudogene TRBV3-2) with TRBJ2-7; 10 bases fit TRBD2. Germline values: CDR1 LGHDT, CDR2 YNNKEL (reference sequence). CDR3 size: 14 residues. The trim removed 4 bases at V and 9 bases at J, leaving 9 bases unmatched. CDR3 in DNA: TGTGCCAGCAGCCCCCCCGTAGCGGGGGGTGGGCAGTACTTC. This gives the protein CASSPPVAGGGQYF.

The chain couples TRBV6-6 to TRBJ1-2; possible D gene TRBD1, 5 bases. Germline loops: CDR1 MNHNY, CDR2 SVGAGI (reference sequence). The CDR3 spans 12 residues. V was pared by 7 bases and J by 6 bases, with 12 bases between. CDR3 residues: CASTPDSDGYTF. The DNA of the CDR3 is TGTGCCAGCACCCCTGACAGCGATGGCTACACCTTC.

This chain connects TRBV30 to TRBJ1-5; 9 bases map to TRBD1. Unmatched junction bases numbered 7, after V lost 1 base and J lost 0 bases. This CDR3 contains 17 residues. Germline V CDR1 and CDR2: GTSNPN, SVGIG (reference sequence). CDR3 nucleotide sequence: TGTGCCTGGAGTGCGGACAGGGGACCAAATAGCAATCAGCCCCAGCATTTT. Its translation is CAWSADRGPNSNQPQHF.

Concerning this clone: A read error may produce the germline difference seen at one junction end. The rearrangement uses TRBV27 and TRBJ2-7; 9 bases fit TRBD1. The germline gives CDR1 MNHEY, CDR2 SMNVEV (reference sequence). The CDR3 runs 14 residues. The CDR3 spells CASSPGGLWGQGLF. CDR3 sequence (DNA): TGTGCCAGCAGTCCAGGGGGTCTGTGGGGACAGGGTCTATTC.

The J gene is TRBJ2-5, the V gene TRBV5-1; 8 positions match TRBD1. Germline loops: CDR1 SGHRS, CDR2 YFSETQ. The CDR3 extends over 16 amino acids. V dropped 0 bases and J dropped 2; count of bases not matched to a gene: 6. CDR3 sequence: CASSLGTGPYQETQYF. DNA for the CDR3: TGCGCCAGCAGCTTGGGGACAGGGCCCTATCAAGAGACCCAGTACTTC.

The V and J genes are TRBV27 and TRBJ2-7; 9 bases are shared with TRBD1. The V gene end was trimmed by 6 bases and the J gene end by 3 bases; junction bases not matched to a gene: 9. Germline loops: CDR1 MNHEY, CDR2 SMNVEV (reference sequence). The CDR3 spans 15 residues. CDR3 nucleotide sequence: TGTGCCAGCAGCCTAAGGGGGGACAGGGACTACGAGCAGTACTTC. It is translated as CASSLRGDRDYEQYF.

The V and J genes are TRBV5-1 and TRBJ1-5, with 12 bases matching TRBD1. The V gene's germline CDR1 is SGHRS and CDR2 YFSETQ. Trimming cost V 4 bases and J 5 bases; bases outside gene matches: 4. The CDR3 runs to 15 residues. In DNA form, the CDR3 reads TGCGCCAGCAGCCCGGGACAGGGGGCCGATCAGCCCCAGCATTTT. Its translation: CASSPGQGADQPQHF.

This chain links TRBV15 with TRBJ2-2; 8 nucleotides line up with TRBD1. With V trimmed by 5 bases and J by 2 bases, 10 bases remained unmatched. The CDR3 spans 17 residues. The germline V gene encodes CDR1 LNHNV and CDR2 YYDKDF (reference sequence). The CDR3 sequence: CATSGPWTGRNTGELFF. The CDR3 nucleotides are TGTGCCACCAGCGGACCTTGGACAGGGCGTAACACCGGGGAGCTGTTTTTT.

This chain connects TRBV27 to TRBJ1-6; tentative D call: TRBD1 (6 bases). The CDR3 runs 18 residues. Trimming cost V 1 base and J 0 bases, with 13 bases left between them. Germline V gene data show CDR1 as MNHEY and CDR2 as SMNVEV (reference sequence). In nucleotides, the CDR3 is TGTGCCAGCAGTTTATATACAGGGAGCAGCTCCTATAATTCACCCCTCCACTTT. It specifies CASSLYTGSSSYNSPLHF.